This TCR beta chain was identified during a study of cytomegalovirus exposure and HLA in healthy donors. A note on this clone: Its antigen is not identified.

Study observations and caveats: Cytomegalovirus-associated TCR beta chains were listed, numbering some 180.

The donors were members of the validation cohort comprising about 120 subjects, separate from the roughly 650-subject first cohort. Sequencing was performed with immunoSEQ multiplex PCR; in TCRdb, only in-frame clones are kept and a portion is missing. This sample yields fewer than 400,000 clones, of which roughly 89% are seen a single time; more than 0.8% belongs to the top ten. The CDR3 spans 14 residues. Between the trimmed V and J ends, which lost 0 bases and 5 bases, there was a span of 11 bases. CDR1 and CDR2 (germline): LNHNV, YYDKDF (reference sequence). This receptor was identified in a woman aged 18-29 years in good health and CMV-seronegative. The chain uses TRBV15 and TRBJ2-7; maybe TRBD2 (5 bases). The sequencing sample was made of PBMCs. The CDR3 DNA is TGTGCCACCAGCAGAGATCCTAGCCCGGACGAGCAGTACTTC. It is translated as CATSRDPSPDEQYF.